Below are 5 T cell receptor beta chains sequenced from a single sample in a study of blood T cell repertoires in COVID-19. This table comes from immunoSEQ multiplex PCR, and its TCRdb copy is limited to in-frame clones, with some not included. The data hold some 120,000 clones, with about 70% observed a single time. Sequenced input: peripheral blood. The receptors here all came from a woman in her 70s with acute or convalescent COVID-19.

The chain is built from TRBV6-5 and TRBJ1-2; the match to TRBD1 covers 9 bases. This CDR3 comprises 12 residues. The J segment lost 4 bases and the V segment lost 9 bases, leaving 3 bases of the junction unmatched. The V gene's germline CDR1 is MNHEY and CDR2 SVGAGI. The CDR3 region has the DNA TGTGCCAGTCGGGGACAGGGCTATGGCTACACCTTC. Its translation is CASRGQGYGYTF.

This chain links TRBV28 with TRBJ2-7; TRBD2 aligns across 8 bases. V lost 4 bases and J lost 2; bases outside the gene matches: 10. From germline, CDR1 is MDHEN and CDR2 SYDVKM. This CDR3 contains 16 residues. CDR3 in amino acids: CASSSVGGGRPYEQYF. Written as DNA, the CDR3 is TGTGCCAGCAGTTCGGTCGGGGGGGGAAGGCCCTACGAGCAGTACTTC.

The V call is TRBV11-2, the J call TRBJ2-5; 10 bases line up with TRBD1. The CDR3 runs 15 residues. Germline V gives CDR1 SGHAT, CDR2 FQNNGV. V lost 5 bases, J lost 3 bases, and 6 bases stayed unmatched. The CDR3 nucleotides read TGTGCCAGCAGCCGGGACAGGGGACGAGAAGAGACCCAGTACTTC. Its translation: CASSRDRGREETQYF.

The chain uses TRBV11-2 and TRBJ1-1; D remains ambiguous. The V and J ends lost 0 bases and 5 bases respectively, with 13 bases between them. Germline V CDR1 and CDR2: SGHAT, FQNNGV. The CDR3 is 15 residues long. This chain's CDR3 is CASSLDQTPRTEAFF. The CDR3, as DNA: TGTGCCAGCAGCTTAGATCAGACTCCGCGGACTGAAGCTTTCTTT.

The chain links TRBV6-5 to TRBJ1-2, with D hard to call. The ends were cut back, 7 bases at V and 3 bases at J, with 12 bases in the middle. This CDR3 spans 13 amino acids. Looked up from germline, CDR1 is MNHEY and CDR2 is SVGAGI. The CDR3 reads CASNNPRDYGYTF. The CDR3, as DNA: TGTGCCAGCAATAACCCGAGGGACTATGGCTACACCTTC.